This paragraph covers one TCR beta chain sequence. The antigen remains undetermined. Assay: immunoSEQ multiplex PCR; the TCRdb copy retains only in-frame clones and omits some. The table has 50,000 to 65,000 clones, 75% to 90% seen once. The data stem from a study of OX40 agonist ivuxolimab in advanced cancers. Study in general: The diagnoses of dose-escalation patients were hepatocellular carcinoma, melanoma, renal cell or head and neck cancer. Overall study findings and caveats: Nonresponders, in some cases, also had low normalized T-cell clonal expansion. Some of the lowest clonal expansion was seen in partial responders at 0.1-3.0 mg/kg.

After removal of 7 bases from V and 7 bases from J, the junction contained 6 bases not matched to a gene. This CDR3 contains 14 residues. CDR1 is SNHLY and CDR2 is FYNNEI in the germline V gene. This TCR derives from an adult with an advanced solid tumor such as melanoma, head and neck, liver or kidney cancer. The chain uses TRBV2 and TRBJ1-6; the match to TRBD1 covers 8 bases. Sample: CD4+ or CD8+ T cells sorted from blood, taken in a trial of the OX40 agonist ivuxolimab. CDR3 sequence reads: CASNAQGENSPLHF. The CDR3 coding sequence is TGTGCCAGCAACGCACAGGGGGAGAATTCACCCCTCCACTTT.